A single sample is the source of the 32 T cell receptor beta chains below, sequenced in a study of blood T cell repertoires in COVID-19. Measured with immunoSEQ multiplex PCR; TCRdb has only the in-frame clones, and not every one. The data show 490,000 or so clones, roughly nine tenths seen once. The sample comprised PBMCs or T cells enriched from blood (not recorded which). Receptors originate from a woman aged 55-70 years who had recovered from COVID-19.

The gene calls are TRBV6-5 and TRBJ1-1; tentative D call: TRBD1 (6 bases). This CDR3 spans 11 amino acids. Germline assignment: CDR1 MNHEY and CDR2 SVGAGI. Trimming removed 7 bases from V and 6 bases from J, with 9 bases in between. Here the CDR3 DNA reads TGTGCCAGCACCAGGGGAGCTGAAGCTTTCTTT. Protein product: CASTRGAEAFF.

CDR3: CASSFKRDRGGANTEAFF. CDR3 bases: TGTGCCAGCAGCTTTAAGAGGGACAGGGGTGGAGCGAACACTGAAGCTTTCTTT. The chain has TRBV7-2 and TRBJ1-1; 10 bases agree with TRBD1. J gave up 1 base and V 3 bases, and 11 bases lay outside the gene matches. The germline V gene encodes CDR1 SGHTA and CDR2 FQGNSA. This CDR3 contains 18 residues.

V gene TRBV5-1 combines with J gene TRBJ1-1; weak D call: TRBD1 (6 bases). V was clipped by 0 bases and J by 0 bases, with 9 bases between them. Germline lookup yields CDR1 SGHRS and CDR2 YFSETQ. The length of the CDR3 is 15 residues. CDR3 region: CASSLDRAMNTEAFF. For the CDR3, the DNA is TGCGCCAGCAGCTTGGACAGGGCAATGAACACTGAAGCTTTCTTT.

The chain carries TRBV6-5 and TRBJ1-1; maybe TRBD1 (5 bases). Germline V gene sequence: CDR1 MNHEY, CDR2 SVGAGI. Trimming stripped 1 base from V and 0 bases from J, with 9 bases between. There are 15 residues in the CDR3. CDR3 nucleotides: TGTGCCAGCAGTTACTGGGGGGTAATGAACACTGAAGCTTTCTTT. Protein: CASSYWGVMNTEAFF.

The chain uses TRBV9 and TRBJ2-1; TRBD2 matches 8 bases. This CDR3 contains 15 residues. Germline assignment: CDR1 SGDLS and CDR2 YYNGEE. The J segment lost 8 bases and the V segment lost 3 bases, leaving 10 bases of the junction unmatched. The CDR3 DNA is TGTGCCAGCAGCGGAGCGGGGGTCTCTCAGGATGAGCAGTTCTTC. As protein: CASSGAGVSQDEQFF.

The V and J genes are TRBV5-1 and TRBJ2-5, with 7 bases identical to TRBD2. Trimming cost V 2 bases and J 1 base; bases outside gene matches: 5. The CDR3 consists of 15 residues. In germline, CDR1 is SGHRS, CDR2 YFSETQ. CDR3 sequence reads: CASSFSASGQETQYF. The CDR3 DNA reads TGCGCCAGCAGCTTTAGCGCTAGCGGCCAAGAGACCCAGTACTTC.

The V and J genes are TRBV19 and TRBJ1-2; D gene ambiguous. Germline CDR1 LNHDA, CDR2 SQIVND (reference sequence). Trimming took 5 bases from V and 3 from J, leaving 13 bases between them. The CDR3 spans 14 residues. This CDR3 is CASSGPGGYYGYTF. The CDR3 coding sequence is TGTGCCAGTAGTGGACCGGGAGGGTACTATGGCTACACCTTC.

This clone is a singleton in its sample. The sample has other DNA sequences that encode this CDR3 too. CDR3 residues: CASSLAGGYEQYF. CDR3 nucleotide sequence: TGTGCCAGCAGCTTAGCGGGGGGATACGAGCAGTACTTC. This chain links TRBV7-9 with TRBJ2-7; the D gene is possibly TRBD2 (6 bases). The V and J ends lost 0 bases and 4 bases respectively, with 7 bases between them. The CDR3 consists of 13 residues. Germline V gives CDR1 SEHNR, CDR2 FQNEAQ (reference sequence).

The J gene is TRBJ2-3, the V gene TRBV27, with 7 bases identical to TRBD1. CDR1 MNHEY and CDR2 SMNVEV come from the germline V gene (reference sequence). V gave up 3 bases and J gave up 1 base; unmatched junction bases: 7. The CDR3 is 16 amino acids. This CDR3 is CASSFRQGSGTDTQYF. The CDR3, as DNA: TGTGCCAGCAGTTTCCGACAGGGTAGTGGCACAGATACGCAGTATTTT.

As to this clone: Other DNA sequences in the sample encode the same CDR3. CDR3 nucleotides: TGTGCCAGCTCACCATTGGGACAGGGGGATTCACCCCTCCACTTT. This translates into CASSPLGQGDSPLHF. The chain combines TRBV18 with TRBJ1-6; 11 bases line up with TRBD1. V dropped 2 bases and J dropped 8; count of bases not matched to a gene: 2. Germline V gene sequence: CDR1 KGHSH, CDR2 LQKENI. CDR3 size: 15 residues. The full variable domain, with the rest looked up from reference TRBV18 and TRBJ1-6, is NAGVMQNPRHLVRRRGQEARLRCSPMKGHSHVYWYRQLPEEGLKFMVYLQKENIIDESGMPKERFSAEFPKEGPSILRIQQVVRGDSAAYFCASSPLGQGDSPLHFGNGTRLTVT.

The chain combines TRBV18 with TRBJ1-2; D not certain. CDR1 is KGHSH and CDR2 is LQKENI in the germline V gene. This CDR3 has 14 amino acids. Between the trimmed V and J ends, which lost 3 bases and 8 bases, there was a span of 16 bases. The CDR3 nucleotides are TGTGCCAGCTCACCCCCTGACATTCGAGGGGGCTACACCTTC. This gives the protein CASSPPDIRGGYTF.

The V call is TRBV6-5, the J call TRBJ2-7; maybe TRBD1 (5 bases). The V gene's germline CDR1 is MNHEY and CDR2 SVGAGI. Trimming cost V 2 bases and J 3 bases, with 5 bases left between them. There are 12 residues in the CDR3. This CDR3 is CASSYDSYEQYF. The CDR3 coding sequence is TGTGCCAGCAGTTACGACAGCTACGAGCAGTACTTC.

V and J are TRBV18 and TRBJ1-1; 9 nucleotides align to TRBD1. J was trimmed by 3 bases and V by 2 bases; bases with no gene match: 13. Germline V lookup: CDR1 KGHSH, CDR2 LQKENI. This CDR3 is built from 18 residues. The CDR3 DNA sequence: TGTGCCAGCTCACCATTGGGACAGGGCCACAGCGCCTACACTGAAGCTTTCTTT. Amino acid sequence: CASSPLGQGHSAYTEAFF.

The CDR3 sequence is CASSTRGVSGNEQFF. The CDR3 DNA reads TGTGCCAGCAGCACCCGGGGGGTGTCGGGGAATGAGCAGTTCTTC. The chain recombines TRBV9 with TRBJ2-1; 7 nucleotides match TRBD2. The CDR3 is made up of 15 amino acids. V shed 4 bases, J shed 7 bases, and the junction held 11 bases outside the gene matches. Germline loops: CDR1 SGDLS, CDR2 YYNGEE.

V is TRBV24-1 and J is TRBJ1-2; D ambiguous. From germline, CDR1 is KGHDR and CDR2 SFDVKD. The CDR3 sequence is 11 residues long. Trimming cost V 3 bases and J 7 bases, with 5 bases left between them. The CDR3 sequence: CATSDPVGYTF. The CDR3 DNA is TGTGCCACCAGTGATCCGGTTGGCTACACCTTC.

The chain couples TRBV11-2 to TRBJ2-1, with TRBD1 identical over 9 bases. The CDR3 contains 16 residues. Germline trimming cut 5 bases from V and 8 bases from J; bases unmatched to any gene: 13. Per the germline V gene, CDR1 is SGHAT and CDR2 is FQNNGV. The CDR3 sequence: CASSASRTGDGDEQFF. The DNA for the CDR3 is TGTGCCAGCAGCGCAAGCAGGACAGGGGACGGCGATGAGCAGTTCTTC.

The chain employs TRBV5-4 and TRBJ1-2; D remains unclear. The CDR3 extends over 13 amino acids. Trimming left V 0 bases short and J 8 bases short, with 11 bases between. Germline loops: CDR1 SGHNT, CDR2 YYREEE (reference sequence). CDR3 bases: TGTGCCAGCAGCTTGGGAACGGGTAACGGCTACACCTTC. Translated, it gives CASSLGTGNGYTF.

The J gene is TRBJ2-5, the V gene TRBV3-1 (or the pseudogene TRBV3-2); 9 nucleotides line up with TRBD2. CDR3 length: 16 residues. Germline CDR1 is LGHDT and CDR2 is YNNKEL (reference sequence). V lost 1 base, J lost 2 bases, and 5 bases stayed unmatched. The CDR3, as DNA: TGTGCCAGCAGCCAAGGGGCGGGGGGGCCTCAAGAGACCCAGTACTTC. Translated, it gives CASSQGAGGPQETQYF.

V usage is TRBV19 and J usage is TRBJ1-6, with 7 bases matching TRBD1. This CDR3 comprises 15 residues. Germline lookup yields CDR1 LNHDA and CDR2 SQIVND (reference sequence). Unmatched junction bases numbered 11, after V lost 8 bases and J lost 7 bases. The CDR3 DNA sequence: TGTGCCAGTTGGGACAGAAAAATGCGGAATTCACCCCTCCACTTT. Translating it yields CASWDRKMRNSPLHF.

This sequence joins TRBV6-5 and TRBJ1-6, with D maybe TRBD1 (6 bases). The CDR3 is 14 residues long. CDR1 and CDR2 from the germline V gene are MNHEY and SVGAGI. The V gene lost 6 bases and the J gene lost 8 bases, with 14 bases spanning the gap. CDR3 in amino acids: CASSRQEIDSPLHF. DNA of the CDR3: TGTGCCAGCAGCCGACAGGAGATAGATTCACCCCTCCACTTT.

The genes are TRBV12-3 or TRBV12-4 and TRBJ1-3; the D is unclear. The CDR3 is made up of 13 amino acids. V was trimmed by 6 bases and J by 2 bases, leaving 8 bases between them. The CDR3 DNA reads TGTGCCAGCAGATTGGGCGCTGGAAACACCATATATTTT. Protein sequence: CASRLGAGNTIYF.

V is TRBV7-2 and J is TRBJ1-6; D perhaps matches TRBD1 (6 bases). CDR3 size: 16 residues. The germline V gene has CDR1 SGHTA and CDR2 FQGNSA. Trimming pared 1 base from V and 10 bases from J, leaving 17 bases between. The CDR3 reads CASSLEGSRGESPLHF. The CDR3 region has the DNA TGTGCCAGCAGCTTAGAAGGGAGCAGGGGTGAGTCACCCCTCCACTTT.

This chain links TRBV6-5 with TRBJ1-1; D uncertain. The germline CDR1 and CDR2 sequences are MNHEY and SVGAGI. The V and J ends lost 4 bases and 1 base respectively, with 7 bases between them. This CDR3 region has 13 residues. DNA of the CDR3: TGTGCCAGCAGTTCCCTAAGGAACACTGAAGCTTTCTTT. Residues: CASSSLRNTEAFF.

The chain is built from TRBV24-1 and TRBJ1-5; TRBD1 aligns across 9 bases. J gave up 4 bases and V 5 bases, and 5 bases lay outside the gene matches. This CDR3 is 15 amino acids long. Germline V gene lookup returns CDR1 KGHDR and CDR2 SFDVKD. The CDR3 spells CATSVGQGPNQPQHF. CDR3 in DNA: TGTGCCACCAGTGTGGGACAGGGACCTAATCAGCCCCAGCATTTT.

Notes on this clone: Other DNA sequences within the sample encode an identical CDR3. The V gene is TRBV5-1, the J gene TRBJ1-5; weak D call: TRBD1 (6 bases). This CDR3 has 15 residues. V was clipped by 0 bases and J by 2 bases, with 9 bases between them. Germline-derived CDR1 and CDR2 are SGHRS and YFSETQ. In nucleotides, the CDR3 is TGCGCCAGCAGCTTGGAGGGGGTGGGCAATCAGCCCCAGCATTTT. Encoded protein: CASSLEGVGNQPQHF.

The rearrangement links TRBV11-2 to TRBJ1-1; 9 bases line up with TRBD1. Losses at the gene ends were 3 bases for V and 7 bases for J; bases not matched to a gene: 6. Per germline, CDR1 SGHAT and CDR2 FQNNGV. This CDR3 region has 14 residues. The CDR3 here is CASSFGQGIGEAFF. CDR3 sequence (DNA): TGTGCCAGCAGCTTTGGACAGGGGATTGGTGAAGCTTTCTTT.

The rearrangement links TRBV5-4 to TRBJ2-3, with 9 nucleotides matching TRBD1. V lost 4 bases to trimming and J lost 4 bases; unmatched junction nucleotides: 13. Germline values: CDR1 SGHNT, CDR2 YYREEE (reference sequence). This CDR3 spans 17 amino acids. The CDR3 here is CASSQFGGTGYADTQYF. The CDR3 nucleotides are TGTGCCAGCAGCCAGTTCGGGGGGACAGGGTACGCAGATACGCAGTATTTT. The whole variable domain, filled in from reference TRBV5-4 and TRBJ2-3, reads ETGVTQSPTHLIKTRGQQVTLRCSSQSGHNTVSWYQQALGQGPQFIFQYYREEENGRGNFPPRFSGLQFPNYSSELNVNALELDDSALYLCASSQFGGTGYADTQYFGPGTRLTVL.

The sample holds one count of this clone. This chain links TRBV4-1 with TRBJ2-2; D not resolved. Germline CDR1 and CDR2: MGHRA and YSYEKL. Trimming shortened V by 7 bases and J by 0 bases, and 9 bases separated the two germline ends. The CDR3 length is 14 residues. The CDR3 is CASTLQSNTGELFF. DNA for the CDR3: TGCGCCAGCACCCTACAGTCGAACACCGGGGAGCTGTTTTTT.

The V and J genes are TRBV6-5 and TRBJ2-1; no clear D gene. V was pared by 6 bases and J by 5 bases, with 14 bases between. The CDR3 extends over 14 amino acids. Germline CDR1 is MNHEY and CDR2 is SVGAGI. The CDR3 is CASSLVALNNEQFF. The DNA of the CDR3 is TGTGCCAGCAGCCTTGTAGCCCTAAACAATGAGCAGTTCTTC.

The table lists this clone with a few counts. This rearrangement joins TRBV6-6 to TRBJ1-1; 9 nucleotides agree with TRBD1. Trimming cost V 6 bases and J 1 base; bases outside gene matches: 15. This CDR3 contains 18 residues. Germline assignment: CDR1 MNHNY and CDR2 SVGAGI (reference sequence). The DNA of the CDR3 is TGTGCCAGCAGCCGACTCCCGGGACAGGGAGCACCGAACACTGAAGCTTTCTTT. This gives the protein CASSRLPGQGAPNTEAFF.

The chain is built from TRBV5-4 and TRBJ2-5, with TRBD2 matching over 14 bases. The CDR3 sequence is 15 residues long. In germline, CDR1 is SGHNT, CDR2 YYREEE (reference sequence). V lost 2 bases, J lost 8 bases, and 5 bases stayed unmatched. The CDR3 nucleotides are TGTGCCAGCAGCTTACAGACTAGCGGGGGGGAAACCCAGTACTTC. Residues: CASSLQTSGGETQYF.

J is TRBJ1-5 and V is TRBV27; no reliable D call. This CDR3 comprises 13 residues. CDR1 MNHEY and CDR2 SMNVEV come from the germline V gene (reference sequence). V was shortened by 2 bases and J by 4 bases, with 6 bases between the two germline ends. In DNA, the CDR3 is TGTGCCAGCAGTTTACAGGAAAATCAGCCCCAGCATTTT. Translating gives CASSLQENQPQHF.